A single sample is the source of the 21 T cell receptor beta chains below, sequenced in a study of cytomegalovirus exposure and HLA in healthy donors. The PCR ran on 60 Vbeta and 13 Jbeta primers. Profiled with immunoSEQ multiplex PCR; TCRdb holds only in-frame clones, not every one. The sample contains over 150,000 clones, roughly 79% of which appear only once. The specimen was PBMCs. These TCRs come from a woman in her fifties or sixties in good health and CMV-seronegative.

This sequence joins TRBV28 and TRBJ1-1; possibly TRBD1 for D (5 bases). CDR3 size: 13 residues. Trimming took off 4 bases at V and 0 bases at J, with 6 bases between the two ends. CDR1 is MDHEN, CDR2 SYDVKM, per germline. This CDR3 is CASSSRVNTEAFF. Here the CDR3 DNA reads TGTGCCAGCAGTTCCAGGGTGAACACTGAAGCTTTCTTT.

V and J are TRBV11-2 and TRBJ2-7; D not certain. The germline CDR1 and CDR2 sequences are SGHAT and FQNNGV. The CDR3 has 13 amino acids. Trimming left V 1 base short and J 4 bases short, with 8 bases between. CDR3 sequence (DNA): TGTGCCAGCAGCTTAGGCAGGTGGTACGAGCAGTACTTC. The encoded protein is CASSLGRWYEQYF. The entire variable domain, with the rest obtained from reference TRBV11-2 and TRBJ2-7, is as follows: EAGVAQSPRYKIIEKRQSVAFWCNPISGHATLYWYQQILGQGPKLLIQFQNNGVVDDSQLPKDRFSAERLKGVDSTLKIQPAKLEDSAVYLCASSLGRWYEQYFGPGTRLTVT.

The chain carries TRBV11-2 and TRBJ2-1; 13 nucleotides align to TRBD2. The CDR3 loop spans 16 amino acids. The germline V gene has CDR1 SGHAT and CDR2 FQNNGV. The J segment lost 2 bases and the V segment lost 4 bases, leaving 2 bases of the junction unmatched. This CDR3 is CASSSGLAGPYNEQFF. The CDR3 DNA is TGTGCCAGCAGCTCGGGACTAGCGGGGCCCTACAATGAGCAGTTCTTC.

The genes are TRBV20-1 and TRBJ1-3; D is unclear. V lost 5 bases and J 3 bases, leaving 5 bases between the germline ends. Germline V gene lookup returns CDR1 DFQATT and CDR2 SNEGSKA (reference sequence). This CDR3 region has 11 residues. CDR3 in amino acids: CSAGLGNTIYF. DNA of the CDR3: TGCAGTGCTGGCCTTGGAAACACCATATATTTT.

J is TRBJ1-2 and V is TRBV6-5, with 7 positions matching TRBD1. The CDR3 has 13 amino acids. With V trimmed by 6 bases and J by 5 bases, 6 bases remained unmatched. CDR1 is MNHEY, CDR2 SVGAGI, per germline. CDR3 loop: CASRLTGQYGYTF. CDR3 coding DNA: TGTGCCAGCAGGCTGACAGGGCAGTATGGCTACACCTTC.

The J gene is TRBJ1-3, the V gene TRBV5-1; 7 bases map to TRBD1. The V and J ends lost 6 bases and 0 bases, in that order; junction bases with no gene match: 6. Per the germline V gene, CDR1 is SGHRS and CDR2 is YFSETQ. The CDR3 sequence is 15 residues long. The CDR3 region has the DNA TGCGCCAGCAACAAGGGGGACAGCTCTGGAAACACCATATATTTT. This gives the protein CASNKGDSSGNTIYF.

The rearrangement links TRBV7-2 to TRBJ2-5; TRBD1 agrees at 9 bases. The J call may be faulty, since TRBJ2-7 better matches the DNA end. The germline V gene has CDR1 SGHTA and CDR2 FQGNSA. This CDR3 region has 14 residues. CDR3 coding DNA: TGTGCCAGCAGCCACAACAGGGGGCCGTACGAGCAGTACTTC. Translating gives CASSHNRGPYEQYF.

This clone was recorded a few times. This sequence joins TRBV7-9 and TRBJ1-1; D is possibly TRBD1 (6 bases). This CDR3 has 16 amino acids. Looked up from germline, CDR1 is SEHNR and CDR2 is FQNEAQ (reference sequence). The V end was cut by 6 bases, the J end by 0 bases, with 17 bases between. The CDR3 is CASSSLPGQLNTEAFF. For the CDR3, the DNA is TGTGCCAGCAGTTCTTTACCGGGACAATTGAACACTGAAGCTTTCTTT.

The chain combines TRBV7-2 with TRBJ1-2; D is unclear. The CDR3 is 13 residues long. The V gene lost 3 bases and the J gene lost 8 bases, with 13 bases spanning the gap. Germline CDR1 is SGHTA and CDR2 is FQGNSA. CDR3 loop: CASSFENGGGYTF. The DNA of the CDR3 is TGTGCCAGCAGCTTTGAAAACGGAGGAGGCTACACCTTC.

The rearrangement links TRBV7-3 to TRBJ2-2, with D perhaps TRBD2 (5 bases). The germline CDR1 and CDR2 sequences are SGHTA and FQGTGA. With 6 bases removed from V and 1 base from J, the gap between germline ends came to 9 bases. The CDR3 has 14 amino acids. CDR3 loop: CASSPGLNTGELFF. For the CDR3, the DNA is TGTGCCAGCAGTCCCGGACTGAACACCGGGGAGCTGTTTTTT.

This clone was counted a single time. J is TRBJ1-6 and V is TRBV6-1, with D hard to call. The V gene lost 3 bases and the J gene lost 10 bases, with 16 bases spanning the gap. Germline V gives CDR1 MNHNS, CDR2 SASEGT. This CDR3 has 15 amino acids. The DNA for the CDR3 is TGTGCCAGCAGTGACAGGACCGGGATAGGATCACCCCTCCACTTT. This codes for CASSDRTGIGSPLHF.

This chain joins TRBV5-5 and TRBJ1-1, with TRBD1 identical over 10 bases. The CDR3 is made up of 17 amino acids. The V gene end was trimmed by 4 bases and the J gene end by 4 bases; junction bases not matched to a gene: 13. Looked up from germline, CDR1 is SGHKS and CDR2 is YYEKEE (reference sequence). The CDR3, as DNA: TGTGCCAGCAGCCCGGGGCGGGACAGGGGCATTGGCACTGAAGCTTTCTTT. Protein sequence: CASSPGRDRGIGTEAFF.

V usage is TRBV10-3 and J usage is TRBJ2-6; 8 nucleotides match TRBD2. From germline, CDR1 is ENHRY and CDR2 SYGVKD. This CDR3 has 15 amino acids. Trimming cost V 10 bases and J 4 bases; bases outside gene matches: 9. The CDR3 nucleotides are TGTGCCACCACGGGAGGGGTATCGGGGGCCAACGTCCTGACTTTC. It is translated as CATTGGVSGANVLTF.

The V gene is TRBV5-4, the J gene TRBJ1-1, with 7 positions matching TRBD1. Trimming took 3 bases from V and 4 from J; bases not matched to a gene: 12. This CDR3 region has 16 residues. Germline-derived CDR1 and CDR2 are SGHNT and YYREEE (reference sequence). This CDR3 reads CASSSLPGTATTEAFF. Written as DNA, the CDR3 is TGTGCCAGCAGCTCCTTACCGGGGACAGCTACCACTGAAGCTTTCTTT.

V usage is TRBV28 and J usage is TRBJ2-2; D is perhaps TRBD2 (6 bases). The CDR3 contains 15 residues. Between the trimmed V and J ends, which lost 6 bases and 2 bases, there was a span of 13 bases. CDR1 and CDR2 (germline): MDHEN, SYDVKM. This CDR3 reads CASSEPGLNTGELFF. As DNA, the CDR3 is TGTGCCAGCAGCGAGCCGGGACTTAACACCGGGGAGCTGTTTTTT. Together with reference TRBV28 and TRBJ2-2, the CDR3 gives the full variable domain: DVKVTQSSRYLVKRTGEKVFLECVQDMDHENMFWYRQDPGLGLRLIYFSYDVKMKEKGDIPEGYSVSREKKERFSLILESASTNQTSMYLCASSEPGLNTGELFFGEGSRLTVL.

This sequence joins TRBV7-9 and TRBJ2-7, with TRBD1 identical over 7 bases. Germline V gene data show CDR1 as SEHNR and CDR2 as FQNEAQ (reference sequence). The CDR3 spans 15 residues. With 5 bases clipped from V and 1 base from J, the junction kept 8 bases outside the gene matches. The chain's CDR3 is CASSPGTEKSYEQYF. DNA of the CDR3: TGTGCCAGCAGCCCAGGGACAGAAAAATCCTACGAGCAGTACTTC.

This clone was seen a handful of times. V is TRBV6-6 and J is TRBJ1-6; 8 bases map to TRBD1. J lost 6 bases, V lost 4 bases, and 5 bases had no gene match. Germline values: CDR1 MNHNY, CDR2 SVGAGI (reference sequence). The CDR3 runs to 15 residues. CDR3 DNA sequence: TGTGCCAGCAGTTCATACAGGGGGGCTAATTCACCCCTCCACTTT. It translates to CASSSYRGANSPLHF.

The chain has TRBV29-1 and TRBJ2-7; D unresolved. Germline V gives CDR1 SQVTM, CDR2 ANQGSEA. Trimming cost V 4 bases and J 2 bases, with 6 bases left between them. This CDR3 comprises 11 residues. CDR3 nucleotide sequence: TGCAGCGTTGTCGAGACCTACGAGCAGTACTTC. Protein sequence: CSVVETYEQYF.

This clone was recorded only once. The chain couples TRBV28 to TRBJ2-3; unclear D gene. The CDR3 sequence is 13 residues long. The V and J ends lost 6 bases and 4 bases respectively, with 11 bases between them. In germline, CDR1 is MDHEN, CDR2 SYDVKM. The DNA of the CDR3 is TGTGCCAGCAGCCCGTCCCCCCCAGATACGCAGTATTTT. Translating it yields CASSPSPPDTQYF. The variable domain in full, completed from reference TRBV28 and TRBJ2-3, reads DVKVTQSSRYLVKRTGEKVFLECVQDMDHENMFWYRQDPGLGLRLIYFSYDVKMKEKGDIPEGYSVSREKKERFSLILESASTNQTSMYLCASSPSPPDTQYFGPGTRLTVL.

The V call is TRBV2, the J call TRBJ2-7; D is possibly TRBD2 (6 bases). The length of the CDR3 is 14 residues. Germline V lookup: CDR1 SNHLY, CDR2 FYNNEI. V was pared by 6 bases and J by 3 bases, with 15 bases between. The CDR3 loop reads CASRDFGTHYEQYF. The CDR3 DNA reads as TGTGCCAGCAGAGACTTCGGGACTCACTACGAGCAGTACTTC.

The rearrangement links TRBV30 to TRBJ2-2; 9 nucleotides agree with TRBD2. The junction had 6 bases not matched to a gene; V was cut back by 3 bases and J by 4 bases. The germline gives CDR1 GTSNPN, CDR2 SVGIG (reference sequence). This CDR3 region has 15 residues. The DNA for the CDR3 is TGTGCCTGGAGCCCCCGGACTAGCGTCACCGGGGAGCTGTTTTTT. This codes for CAWSPRTSVTGELFF.